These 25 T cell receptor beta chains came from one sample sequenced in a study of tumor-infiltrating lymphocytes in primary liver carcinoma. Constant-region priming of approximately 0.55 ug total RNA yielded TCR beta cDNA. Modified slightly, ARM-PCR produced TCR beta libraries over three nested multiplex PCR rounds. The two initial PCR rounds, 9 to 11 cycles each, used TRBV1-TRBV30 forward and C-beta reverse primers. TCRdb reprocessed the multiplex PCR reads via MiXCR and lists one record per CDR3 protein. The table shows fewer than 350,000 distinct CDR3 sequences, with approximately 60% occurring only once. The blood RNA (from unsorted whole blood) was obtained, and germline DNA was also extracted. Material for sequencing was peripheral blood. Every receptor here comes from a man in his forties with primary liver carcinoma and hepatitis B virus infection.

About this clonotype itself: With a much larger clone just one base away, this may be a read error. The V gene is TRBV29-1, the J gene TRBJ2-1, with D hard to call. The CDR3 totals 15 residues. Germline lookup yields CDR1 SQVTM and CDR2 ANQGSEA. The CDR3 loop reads CSLEARTPPYNEQFF. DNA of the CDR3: TGCAGCCTTGAAGCAAGAACCCCCCCCTACAATGAGCAGTTCTTC.

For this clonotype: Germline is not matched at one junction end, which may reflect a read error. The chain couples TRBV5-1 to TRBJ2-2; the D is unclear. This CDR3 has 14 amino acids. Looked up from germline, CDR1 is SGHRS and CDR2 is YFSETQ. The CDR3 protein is CASSWSRSNGELFF. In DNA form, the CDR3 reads TGCGCAAGCAGCTGGAGTAGGAGTAACGGGGAGCTGTTTTTT.

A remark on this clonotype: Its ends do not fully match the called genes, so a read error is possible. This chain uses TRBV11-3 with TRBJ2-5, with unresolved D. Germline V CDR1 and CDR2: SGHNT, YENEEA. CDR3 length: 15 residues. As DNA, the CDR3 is TGTGCCAGCGGCTTATATTTCGGCGGACAAGAGACCCAGTACTTC. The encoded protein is CASGLYFGGQETQYF.

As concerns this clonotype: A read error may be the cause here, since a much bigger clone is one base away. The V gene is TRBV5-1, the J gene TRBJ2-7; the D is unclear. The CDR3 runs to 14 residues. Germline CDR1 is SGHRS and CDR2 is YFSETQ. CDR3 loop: CASILDPSSYEQYF. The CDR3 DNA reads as TGCGCCAGCATCTTGGATCCAAGCTCCTACGAGCAGTACTTC.

CDR3 sequence (DNA): TGCGCCAGCAGCGAGCTAGCGGGAGCTACCTACGAGCAGTACTTC. Translated: CASSELAGATYEQYF. V usage is TRBV5-1 and J usage is TRBJ2-7, with TRBD2 matching 10 bases. J was trimmed by 2 bases and V by 4 bases; bases with no gene match: 6. The CDR3 loop spans 15 amino acids. Germline assignment: CDR1 SGHRS and CDR2 YFSETQ.

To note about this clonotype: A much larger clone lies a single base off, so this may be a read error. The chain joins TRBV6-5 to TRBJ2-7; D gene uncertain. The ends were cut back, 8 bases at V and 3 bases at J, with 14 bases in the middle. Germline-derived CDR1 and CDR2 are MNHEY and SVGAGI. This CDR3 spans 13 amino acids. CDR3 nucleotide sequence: TGTGCCAGCCGGTGGGCCATGGGCTACGAGCAGTACTTC. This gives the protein CASRWAMGYEQYF.

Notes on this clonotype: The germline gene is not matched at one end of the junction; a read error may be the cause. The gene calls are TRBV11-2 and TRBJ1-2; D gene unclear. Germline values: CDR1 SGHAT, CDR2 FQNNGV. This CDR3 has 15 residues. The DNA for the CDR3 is TGTGCCAGCAGCTTTGAGACGGCCTCTAACTATTGCTACACCTTC. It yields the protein CASSFETASNYCYTF.

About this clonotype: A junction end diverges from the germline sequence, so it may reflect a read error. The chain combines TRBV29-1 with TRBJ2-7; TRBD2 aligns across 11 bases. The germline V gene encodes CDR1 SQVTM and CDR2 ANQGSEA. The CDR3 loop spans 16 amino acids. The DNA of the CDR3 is TGCGGCGTTGAAACTAGCGGGAGTGTCAGTCGCTACGAGCAGTACTTC. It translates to CGVETSGSVSRYEQYF.

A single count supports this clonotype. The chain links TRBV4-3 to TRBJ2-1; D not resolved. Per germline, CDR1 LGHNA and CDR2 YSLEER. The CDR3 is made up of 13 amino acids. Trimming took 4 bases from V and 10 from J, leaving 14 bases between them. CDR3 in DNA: TGCGCCAGCAGCCGATCAGCGTCTAACGAGCAGTTCTTC. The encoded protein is CASSRSASNEQFF.

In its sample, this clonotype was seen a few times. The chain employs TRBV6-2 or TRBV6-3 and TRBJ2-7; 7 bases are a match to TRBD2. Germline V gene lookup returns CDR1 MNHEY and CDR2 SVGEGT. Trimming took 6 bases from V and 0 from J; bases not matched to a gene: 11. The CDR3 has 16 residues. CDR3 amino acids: CASRYPAGSSSYEQYF. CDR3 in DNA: TGTGCCAGCAGATACCCAGCGGGATCTAGCTCCTACGAGCAGTACTTC.

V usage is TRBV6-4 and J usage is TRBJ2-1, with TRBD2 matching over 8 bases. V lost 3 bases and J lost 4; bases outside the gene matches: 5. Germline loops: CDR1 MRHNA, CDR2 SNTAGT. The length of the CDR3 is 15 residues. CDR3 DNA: TGTGCCAGCAGTGAGGATAGCGGGACTTACAATGAGCAGTTCTTC. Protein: CASSEDSGTYNEQFF.

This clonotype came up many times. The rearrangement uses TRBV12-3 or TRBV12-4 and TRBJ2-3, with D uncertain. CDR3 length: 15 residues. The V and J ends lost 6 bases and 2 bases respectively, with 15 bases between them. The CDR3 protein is CASSLREIATDTQYF. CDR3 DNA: TGTGCCAGCAGCCTGAGAGAGATAGCCACAGATACGCAGTATTTT.

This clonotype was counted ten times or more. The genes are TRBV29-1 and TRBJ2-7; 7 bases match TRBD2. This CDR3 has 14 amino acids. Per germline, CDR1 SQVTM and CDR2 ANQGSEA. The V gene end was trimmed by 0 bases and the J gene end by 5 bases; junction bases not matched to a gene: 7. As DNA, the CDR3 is TGCAGCGTTGAAGAGGGGTCGGGAGGCCACGAGCAGTACTTC. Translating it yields CSVEEGSGGHEQYF.

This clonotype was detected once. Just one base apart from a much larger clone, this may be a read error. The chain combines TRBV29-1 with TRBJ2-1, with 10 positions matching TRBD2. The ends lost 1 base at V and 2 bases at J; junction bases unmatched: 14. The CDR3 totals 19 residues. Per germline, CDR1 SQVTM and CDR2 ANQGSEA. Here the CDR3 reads CSVEGPRLAGVIAYNEQFF. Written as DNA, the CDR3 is TGCAGCGTTGAAGGCCCACGGCTAGCGGGAGTAATCGCCTACAATGAGCAGTTCTTC.

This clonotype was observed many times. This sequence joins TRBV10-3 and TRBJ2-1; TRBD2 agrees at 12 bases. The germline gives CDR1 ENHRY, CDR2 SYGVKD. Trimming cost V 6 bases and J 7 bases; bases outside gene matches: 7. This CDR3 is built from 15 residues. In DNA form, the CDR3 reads TGTGCCATCAGACCGACTAGCGGGAGTGCAAATGAGCAGTTCTTC. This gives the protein CAIRPTSGSANEQFF.

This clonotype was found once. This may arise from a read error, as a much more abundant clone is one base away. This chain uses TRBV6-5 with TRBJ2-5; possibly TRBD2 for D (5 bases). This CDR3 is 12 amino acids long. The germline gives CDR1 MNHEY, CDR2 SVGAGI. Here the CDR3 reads CASSPDWETQNF. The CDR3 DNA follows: TGTGCCAGCAGTCCCGACTGGGAGACCCAGAACTTC.

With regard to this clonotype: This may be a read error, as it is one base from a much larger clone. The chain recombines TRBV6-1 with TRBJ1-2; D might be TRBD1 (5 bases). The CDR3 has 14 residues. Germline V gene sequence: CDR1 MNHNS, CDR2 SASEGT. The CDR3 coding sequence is TGTGCCTGCAGTGAAGCGCTTAGGGACTTTGGCTACACCTTC. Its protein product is CACSEALRDFGYTF.

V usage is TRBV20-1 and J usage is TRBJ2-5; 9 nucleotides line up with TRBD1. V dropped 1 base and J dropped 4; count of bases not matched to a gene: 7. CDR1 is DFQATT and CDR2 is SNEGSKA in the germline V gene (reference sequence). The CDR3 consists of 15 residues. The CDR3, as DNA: TGCAGTGCTAGAGTAACAGGGGGCTGGGGAGAGACCCAGTACTTC. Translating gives CSARVTGGWGETQYF.

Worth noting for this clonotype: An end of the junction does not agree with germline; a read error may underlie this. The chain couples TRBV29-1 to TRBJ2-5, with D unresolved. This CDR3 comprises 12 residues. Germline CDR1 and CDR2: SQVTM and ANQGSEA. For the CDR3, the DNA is TGCAGCGTTGGGCTTGCCCAAGAGATCCAGTACTTC. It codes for CSVGLAQEIQYF.

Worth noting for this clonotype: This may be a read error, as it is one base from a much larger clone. The CDR3 DNA reads as TGTGCCAGCGGGATAACCCCCAGGGCCCTCTCTAGGGCCAACGTCCTGACTTTC. As protein: CASGITPRALSRANVLTF. The chain links TRBV6-2 or TRBV6-3 to TRBJ2-6, with D perhaps matching TRBD1 (5 bases). Looked up from germline, CDR1 is MNHEY and CDR2 is SVGEGT. There are 18 residues in the CDR3.

The CDR3 loop reads CASSYSMDFNQPQHF. The CDR3 DNA reads TGTGCCAGCAGTTACTCGATGGATTTCAATCAGCCCCAGCATTTT. This chain uses TRBV6-6 with TRBJ1-5; D gene uncertain. Germline V gene data show CDR1 as MNHNY and CDR2 as SVGAGI (reference sequence). V gave up 0 bases and J gave up 3 bases, with 9 bases separating them. This CDR3 has 15 residues.

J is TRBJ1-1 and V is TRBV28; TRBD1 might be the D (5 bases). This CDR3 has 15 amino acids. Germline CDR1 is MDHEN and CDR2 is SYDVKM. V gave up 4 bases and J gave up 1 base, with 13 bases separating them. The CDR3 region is CASSSRGGGNTEAFF. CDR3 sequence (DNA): TGTGCCAGCAGTTCTAGGGGCGGCGGGAACACTGAAGCTTTCTTT.

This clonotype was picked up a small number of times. CDR3 sequence (DNA): TGTGCCAGCAGTTTTGTGGGACAGGGTTTAACAATGAAACAGTTCTTC. Translation gives CASSFVGQGLTMKQFF. This chain joins TRBV28 and TRBJ2-1; TRBD1 matches at 9 bases. In germline, CDR1 is MDHEN, CDR2 SYDVKM. The ends lost 3 bases at V and 13 bases at J; junction bases unmatched: 16. The CDR3 sequence is 16 residues long.

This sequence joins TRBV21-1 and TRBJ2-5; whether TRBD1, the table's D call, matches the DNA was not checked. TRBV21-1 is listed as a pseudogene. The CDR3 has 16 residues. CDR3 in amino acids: CASSPRARDRKETQYF. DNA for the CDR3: TGTGCCAGCAGCCCAAGAGCACGAGACAGAAAAGAGACCCAGTACTTC.

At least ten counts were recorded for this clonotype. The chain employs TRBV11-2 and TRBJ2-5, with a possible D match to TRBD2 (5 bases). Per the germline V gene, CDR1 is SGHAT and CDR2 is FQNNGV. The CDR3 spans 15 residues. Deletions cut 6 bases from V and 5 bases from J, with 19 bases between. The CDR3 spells CASSRWTGPAETQYF. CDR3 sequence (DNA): TGTGCCAGCAGTCGTTGGACTGGTCCCGCGGAGACCCAGTACTTC. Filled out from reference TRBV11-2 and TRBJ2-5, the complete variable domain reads EAGVAQSPRYKIIEKRQSVAFWCNPISGHATLYWYQQILGQGPKLLIQFQNNGVVDDSQLPKDRFSAERLKGVDSTLKIQPAKLEDSAVYLCASSRWTGPAETQYFGPGTRLLVL.